The sequence of this T cell receptor beta chain was determined in a study of CD8+ T cells in alopecia areata. As for the study in general: Tofacitinib administration to treated patients was oral, at 5 to 10 mg twice daily. The protocol delivered tofacitinib for 6 to 18 months, then withdrew it for 6 months.

Study-level findings and limits: Numerous clones, expanded in lesions, remained in scalp and blood during tofacitinib. Clonality exceeded that of normal scalp in lesional scalp, most notably in alopecia totalis/universalis.

Documented treatment: oral pan-JAK inhibitor, 5-10 mg twice daily. Points on this clone: As yet, its antigen is unknown.

Sequencing templates came from extracted RNA that was reverse transcribed into cDNA. Data came from immunoSEQ multiplex PCR; TCRdb stores just in-frame clones and leaves some out. The sample has roughly 99,000 clones, 84% seen once; the top ten hold over 20%. The starting material was CD8+ T cells sorted from blood, obtained at week 24, from a patient treated with tofacitinib. This clonotype was obtained from a human donor with alopecia areata.

The CDR3 DNA follows: TGCGCCAGCAGCCAAGAGGGACAGGGGGCGCCGGGGGAGACCCAGTACTTC. Translated: CASSQEGQGAPGETQYF. The chain is built from TRBV4-3 and TRBJ2-5, with 12 bases identical to TRBD1. The CDR3 covers 17 residues. V was clipped by 0 bases and J by 5 bases; unmatched bases: 7. CDR1 LGHNA and CDR2 YSLEER come from the germline V gene.